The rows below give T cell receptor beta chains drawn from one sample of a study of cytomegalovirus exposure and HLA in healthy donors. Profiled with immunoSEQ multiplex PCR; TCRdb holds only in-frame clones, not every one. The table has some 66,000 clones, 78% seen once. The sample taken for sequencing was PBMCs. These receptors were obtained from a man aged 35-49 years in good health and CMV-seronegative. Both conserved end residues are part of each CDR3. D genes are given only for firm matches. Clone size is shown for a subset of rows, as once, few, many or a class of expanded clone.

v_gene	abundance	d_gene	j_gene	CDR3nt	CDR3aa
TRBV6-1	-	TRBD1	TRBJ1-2	TGTGCCAGCATTGATCCTGGGACAGGGGGCTTCTATGGCTACACCTTC	CASIDPGTGGFYGYTF
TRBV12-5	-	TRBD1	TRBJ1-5	TGTGCTAGTGGTTTCGGGAAAGGACAGGGGGTCGTCAATCAGCCCCAGCATTTT	CASGFGKGQGVVNQPQHF
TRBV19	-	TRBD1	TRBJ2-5	TGTGCCAGTAGTATACGGGACAGGGTGGCAGAGGCCCAGTACTTC	CASSIRDRVAEAQYF
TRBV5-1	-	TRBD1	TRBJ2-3	TGCGCCAGCAGCTCGGGACAGTCTAGCACAGATACGCAGTATTTT	CASSSGQSSTDTQYF
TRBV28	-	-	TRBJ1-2	TGTGCCAGCACTTTGGGCGGGGGGCAGTATGGCTACACCTTC	CASTLGGGQYGYTF
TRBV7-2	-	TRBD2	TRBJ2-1	TGTGCCAGCATCCAGAGCGGGGGGGTCATCCATGAGCAGTTCTTC	CASIQSGGVIHEQFF
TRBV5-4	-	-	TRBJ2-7	TGTGCCAGCAGCTTTAGCAGGAGAGGGTACTACGAGCAGTACTTC	CASSFSRRGYYEQYF
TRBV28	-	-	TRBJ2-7	TGTGCCAGCAGTTTCTTCGGGAGAAGAACCTACGAGCAGTACTTC	CASSFFGRRTYEQYF
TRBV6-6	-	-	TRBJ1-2	TGTGCCAGCAGAGGACAGACCTTTAACTATGGCTACACCTTC	CASRGQTFNYGYTF
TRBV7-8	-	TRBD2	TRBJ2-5	TGTGCCAGCAGCTTGTTCTCTAGCGGGAGAGACCAAGAGACCCAGTACTTC	CASSLFSSGRDQETQYF
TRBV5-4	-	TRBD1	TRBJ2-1	TGTGCCAGCAGCTTGGCCGGGGACAGCGCTCACAATGAGCAGTTCTTC	CASSLAGDSAHNEQFF
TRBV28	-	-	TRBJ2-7	TGTGCCAGCAGTTTATCCAGGGTCGAGCAGTACTTC	CASSLSRVEQYF
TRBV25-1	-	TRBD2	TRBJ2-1	TGTGCCAGCAGTGGGATTCCCGGGACTAGCGAGTACAATGAGCAGTTCTTC	CASSGIPGTSEYNEQFF
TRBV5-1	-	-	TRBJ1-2	TGCGCCAGCAGCCAGACGGGAAACTATGGCTACACCTTC	CASSQTGNYGYTF
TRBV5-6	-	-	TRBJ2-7	TGTGCCAGCAGCGCTGGGACATCCTACGAGCAGTACTTC	CASSAGTSYEQYF
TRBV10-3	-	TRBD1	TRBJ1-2	TGTGCCATCAGTGAGGGGACAGGGGGCTATGGCTACACCTTC	CAISEGTGGYGYTF
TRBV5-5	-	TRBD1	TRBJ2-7	TGTGCCAGCAGCTTCGAAGGTTGGGACAGGGTGCACGAGCAGTACTTC	CASSFEGWDRVHEQYF
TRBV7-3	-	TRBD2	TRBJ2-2	TGTGCCAGCAGTTCCAAGACTAGCCTGAACACCGGGGAGCTGTTTTTT	CASSSKTSLNTGELFF
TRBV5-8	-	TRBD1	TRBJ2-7	TGTGCCAGCAGAACCGGGACAGGGGACGGGCAGTACTTC	CASRTGTGDGQYF
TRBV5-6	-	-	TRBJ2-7	TGTGCCAGCAGTACCCCGGGACAAATGTCTGGCGAGCAGTACTTC	CASSTPGQMSGEQYF
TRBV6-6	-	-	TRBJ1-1	TGTGCCAGCAGTTACTCTCGGAAGGCAGGGGTGGCTTTCTTT	CASSYSRKAGVAFF
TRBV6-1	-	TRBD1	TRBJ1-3	TGTGCCAGCACTGAAGGACAGGGGGGAAGAAACACCATATATTTT	CASTEGQGGRNTIYF
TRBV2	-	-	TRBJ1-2	TGTGCCAGCAGTGCTGCTCTAATGGACTATGGCTACACCTTC	CASSAALMDYGYTF
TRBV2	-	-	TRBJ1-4	TGTGCCAGCAAACCAACCCAGGTCCGGGAAAAACTGTTTTTT	CASKPTQVREKLFF
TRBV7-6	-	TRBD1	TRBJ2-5	TGTGCCAGCAGCTTAGCGCAGGGGGCGGTTGGAGAGACCCAGTACTTC	CASSLAQGAVGETQYF
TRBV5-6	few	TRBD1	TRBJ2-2	TGTGCCAGCAGCTTCCGGGACAGGCAGACCGGGGAGCTGTTTTTT	CASSFRDRQTGELFF
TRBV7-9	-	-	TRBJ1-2	TGTGCCAGCAGCTTGGGCGCAGGTGGCTACACCTTC	CASSLGAGGYTF
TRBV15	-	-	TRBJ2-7	TGTGCCACCAGCAGAGAGGGGCTCGTCTACGAGCAGTACTTC	CATSREGLVYEQYF
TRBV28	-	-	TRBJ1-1	TGTGCCAGCAGCGGTGGGGCCAACGGGAGGGGTCTTAAAGCTTTCTTT	CASSGGANGRGLKAFF
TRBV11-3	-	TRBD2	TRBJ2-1	TGTGCCAGCAGCTTAGACCGACTAGCGGCCCTCTCGTCCTACAATGAGCAGTTCTTC	CASSLDRLAALSSYNEQFF
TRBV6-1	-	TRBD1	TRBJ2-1	TGTGCCAGCAGTGAACCGGGACAGGGGGCGCAGGGGGAGCAGTTCTTC	CASSEPGQGAQGEQFF